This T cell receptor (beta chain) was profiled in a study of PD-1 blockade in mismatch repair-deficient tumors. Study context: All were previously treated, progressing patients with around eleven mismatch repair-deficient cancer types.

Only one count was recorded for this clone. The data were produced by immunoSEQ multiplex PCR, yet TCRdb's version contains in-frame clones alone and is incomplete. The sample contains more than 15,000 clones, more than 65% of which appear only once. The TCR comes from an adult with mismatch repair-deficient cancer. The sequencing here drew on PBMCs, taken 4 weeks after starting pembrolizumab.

The CDR3 nucleotides read TGCTCCCCAGGGGAGCAGTACTTC. Translating gives CSPGEQYF. The V and J genes are TRBV20-1 and TRBJ2-7; D might be TRBD1 (5 bases). CDR3 length: 8 amino acids. Germline assignment: CDR1 DFQATT and CDR2 SNEGSKA (reference sequence).